This passage covers 15 T cell receptor beta chains from one sample sequenced in a study of breast tumors, draining lymph nodes, adjacent tissues. Breast cancer patients provided tissue from their axillary draining lymph nodes. TCRdb independently ran MiXCR on the multiplex PCR reads; one entry per CDR3 protein. The data show about 94,000 distinct CDR3 sequences, roughly 28% seen once. The sample comprised axillary lymph node tissue. The receptors were sampled from a female donor with breast cancer. Some clones in this sample may be carry-over from other donors' samples.

V is TRBV2 and J is TRBJ2-7, with TRBD1 as a possible D gene (6 bases). The V and J ends lost 7 bases and 10 bases respectively, with 17 bases between them. The CDR3 is 12 residues long. Germline V gives CDR1 SNHLY, CDR2 FYNNEI. The CDR3, as DNA: TGTGCCAGCAAGGGGGAACTTGGAGTACAGTACTTC. The encoded protein is CASKGELGVQYF.

This clonotype was seen ten or more times. The CDR3 loop reads CASSPQLAGMGFPDTQYF. The CDR3 DNA reads TGTGCCAGCAGCCCCCAACTAGCGGGAATGGGGTTCCCAGATACGCAGTATTTT. The chain recombines TRBV9 with TRBJ2-3; 10 positions match TRBD2. After removal of 4 bases from V and 4 bases from J, the junction contained 15 bases not matched to a gene. This CDR3 contains 18 residues. Germline V gene sequence: CDR1 SGDLS, CDR2 YYNGEE.

This clonotype has at least ten counts. The chain joins TRBV12-3 or TRBV12-4 to TRBJ2-5; possibly TRBD1 or TRBD2 for D (5 bases each). This CDR3 has 13 residues. Trimming took off 1 base at V and 5 bases at J, with 8 bases between the two ends. CDR3 loop: CASSLEWGETQYF. For the CDR3, the DNA is TGTGCCAGCAGTTTAGAATGGGGGGAGACCCAGTACTTC.

About this clonotype: This CDR3 fails to terminate in the conserved phenylalanine or tryptophan, so it likely reflects a read error. The DNA is omitted, as the CDR3 cannot be located on it reliably, and the CDR3 follows TCRdb's listing. This sequence joins TRBV7-9 and TRBJ2-5. The length of the CDR3 is 8 amino acids, counting both ends. CDR1 SEHNR and CDR2 FQNEAQ come from the germline V gene (reference sequence). CDR3: CASSLGKT.

This clonotype appeared many times. The chain couples TRBV5-1 to TRBJ2-2, with TRBD1 matching 12 bases. Losses at the gene ends were 4 bases for V and 6 bases for J; bases not matched to a gene: 16. This CDR3 region has 19 residues. CDR1 is SGHRS, CDR2 YFSETQ, per germline. In nucleotides, the CDR3 is TGCGCCAGCAGCCTGGAACCGGGACAGGGGGCTTTTTCTCCCGGGGAGCTGTTTTTT. Protein product: CASSLEPGQGAFSPGELFF.

This clonotype was recorded at least ten times. This chain uses TRBV15 with TRBJ2-7; D not certain. Germline CDR1 LNHNV, CDR2 YYDKDF (reference sequence). The V end was cut by 6 bases, the J end by 4 bases, with 10 bases between. The CDR3 is 12 residues long. CDR3: CATSKGFYEQYF. CDR3 nucleotides: TGTGCCACCAGTAAAGGGTTTTACGAGCAGTACTTC.

In its sample, this clonotype was seen many times. The V gene is TRBV11-2, the J gene TRBJ1-2, with a weak D call TRBD1 (6 bases). Trimming stripped 0 bases from V and 6 bases from J, with 14 bases between. Germline CDR1 is SGHAT and CDR2 is FQNNGV. This CDR3 spans 15 amino acids. The CDR3 reads CASSLDLRGRDGYTF. DNA for the CDR3: TGTGCCAGCAGCTTAGATCTTAGGGGGAGGGATGGCTACACCTTC.

This clonotype was recorded at least ten times. The chain uses TRBV10-3 and TRBJ1-4; D unresolved. Germline V lookup: CDR1 ENHRY, CDR2 SYGVKD. V dropped 6 bases and J dropped 4 bases, with 6 bases sitting between them. CDR3 length: 12 amino acids. Written as DNA, the CDR3 is TGTGCCATCAGCAACAATAATGAAAAACTGTTTTTT. Amino acids: CAISNNNEKLFF.

The chain recombines TRBV6-4 with TRBJ2-3, with D possibly matching TRBD2 (5 bases). The germline V gene encodes CDR1 MRHNA and CDR2 SNTAGT. V dropped 3 bases and J dropped 4 bases, with 8 bases sitting between them. The CDR3 spans 13 residues. Here the CDR3 reads CASSEVGADTQYF. For the CDR3, the DNA is TGTGCCAGCAGTGAGGTGGGAGCAGATACGCAGTATTTT.

With respect to this clonotype: Possible read error: a much larger clone is one base away. The rearrangement links TRBV28 to TRBJ1-4; 10 bases are shared with TRBD1. Germline CDR1 MDHEN, CDR2 SYDVKM. The CDR3 consists of 15 residues. As DNA, the CDR3 is TGTGCCAGCAGCCGTGACAGGGGGCTGAATGAAAAACCGTTTTTT. Translated: CASSRDRGLNEKPFF. Full variable domain (outside the CDR3, taken from reference TRBV28 and TRBJ1-4): DVKVTQSSRYLVKRTGEKVFLECVQDMDHENMFWYRQDPGLGLRLIYFSYDVKMKEKGDIPEGYSVSREKKERFSLILESASTNQTSMYLCASSRDRGLNEKPFFGSGTQLSVL.

The chain employs TRBV5-6 and TRBJ2-3, with TRBD2 matching over 15 bases. The CDR3 has 18 residues. Trimming cost V 4 bases and J 4 bases; bases outside gene matches: 10. In germline, CDR1 is SGHDT, CDR2 YYEEEE. CDR3 sequence reads: CASSITGLAGGPADTQYF. DNA for the CDR3: TGTGCCAGCAGCATCACAGGACTAGCGGGAGGGCCGGCAGATACGCAGTATTTT.

The chain joins TRBV5-1 to TRBJ1-2; 7 positions agree with TRBD1. The CDR3 is made up of 14 amino acids. V gave up 0 bases and J gave up 8 bases; unmatched junction bases: 7. Germline V gene lookup returns CDR1 SGHRS and CDR2 YFSETQ. Here the CDR3 reads CASSLDRGVNGYTF. The CDR3 nucleotides are TGCGCCAGCAGCTTGGACAGGGGAGTGAACGGCTACACCTTC.

This clonotype has at least ten counts. V is TRBV7-6 and J is TRBJ1-1; D not certain. The CDR3 runs to 14 residues. V was cut by 3 bases and J by 4 bases, with 12 bases left in between. The germline V gene encodes CDR1 SGHVS and CDR2 FNYEAQ. The CDR3 loop is CASSLFGEVTEAFF. CDR3 DNA: TGTGCCAGCAGCTTGTTCGGGGAGGTCACTGAAGCTTTCTTT.

In this sample, this clonotype turned up many times. The chain couples TRBV5-1 to TRBJ1-6; 7 nucleotides agree with TRBD1. Germline lookup yields CDR1 SGHRS and CDR2 YFSETQ. The CDR3 length is 16 residues. V lost 0 bases, J lost 10 bases, and 10 bases stayed unmatched. CDR3 nucleotide sequence: TGCGCCAGCAGCTTGGTCCCGGTCACAGGGGACTCACCCCTCCACTTT. Translation: CASSLVPVTGDSPLHF.

This clonotype showed up many times. A much larger clone sits a single nucleotide away, making a read error possible. The V gene is TRBV7-9, the J gene TRBJ2-5, with TRBD2 as a possible D gene (6 bases). This CDR3 is 15 amino acids long. Germline V gives CDR1 SEHNR, CDR2 FQNEAQ (reference sequence). CDR3 residues: CASSLKASVQETQHF. The CDR3 DNA reads TGTGCCAGCAGCTTAAAGGCTAGCGTCCAAGAGACCCAGCACTTC.